The T cell receptor beta chain described here comes from a study of T cells in Graves' hyperthyroidism and ophthalmopathy. Study information: Specimen type is peripheral blood, collected at initial diagnosis prior to any treatment.

V lost 2 bases and J lost 7, with 8 bases in between. This CDR3 is built from 12 residues. The germline V gene has CDR1 MNHEY and CDR2 SVGAGI. Study-level findings and limits: Researchers found most expanded thyroid clonotypes above 0.001 in blood as well.

This clonotype was detected many times. Its cognate antigen is unknown. Exclusions: uncontrolled infection, other autoimmune disease, pregnancy, lactation. Diagnoses used clinical symptoms, serum thyroxine and TRAb, thyroid ultrasound and orbital computed tomography. Authors of the study amplified TCR beta CDR3 regions from RNA transcripts. TCR CDR3 underwent first-round RT-PCR with the HTBI primer set. TCRdb re-called the multiplex PCR reads through MiXCR, storing one row per CDR3 protein. This sample has roughly 380,000 distinct CDR3 sequences, with approximately 19% found just once. Sequenced material: blood. The chain links TRBV6-5 to TRBJ1-1; D remains ambiguous. The sequence came from a woman aged 18-29 years with Graves' hyperthyroidism. The CDR3 loop is CASSYTYGEAFF. The CDR3 nucleotides read TGTGCCAGCAGTTACACCTACGGTGAAGCTTTCTTT.